Below, 10 T cell receptor beta chains from the same sample are listed, as sequenced in a study of blood T cells in healthy people across ages. A second about 7 to 12 cycle PCR used barcoded and J-beta primers. TCRdb processed the 5' RACE reads anew with MiXCR; each CDR3 protein has one entry. The sample includes approximately 1.5 million distinct CDR3 sequences, less than 45% of them seen just once. The sample taken for sequencing was blood. Source of these receptors: a woman younger than 35 in good health.

Turning to this clonotype: The junction does not match germline at one end; this may be a read error. The gene calls are TRBV6-2 or TRBV6-3 and TRBJ2-7; 11 nucleotides align to TRBD2. The length of the CDR3 is 16 residues. Germline assignment: CDR1 MNHEY and CDR2 SVGEGT. This CDR3 reads CASSSLGLADFYEQYF. Written as DNA, the CDR3 is TGTGCCAGCAGTTCTTTGGGACTAGCGGACTTCTACGAGCAGTACTTT.

J is TRBJ2-3 and V is TRBV10-3; possibly TRBD1 for D (6 bases). Germline CDR1 ENHRY, CDR2 SYGVKD. The CDR3 consists of 13 residues. V was clipped by 8 bases and J by 0 bases, with 9 bases between them. CDR3 nucleotide sequence: TGTGCCATCTTAAGGGGGAGCACAGATACGCAGTATTTT. This gives the protein CAILRGSTDTQYF.

The sample holds a few counts of this clonotype. V gene TRBV7-7 combines with J gene TRBJ2-7; D remains ambiguous. Germline V gives CDR1 SSHAT, CDR2 FNYEAQ (reference sequence). CDR3 length: 14 amino acids. CDR3 region: CAGSLAESSYEQYF. DNA for the CDR3: TGTGCTGGCAGCTTAGCTGAGAGCTCCTACGAGCAGTACTTC. Full variable domain (missing parts from reference TRBV7-7 and TRBJ2-7): GAGVSQSPRYKVTKRGQDVTLRCDPISSHATLYWYQQALGQGPEFLTYFNYEAQPDKSGLPSDRFSAERPEGSISTLTIQRTEQRDSAMYRCAGSLAESSYEQYFGPGTRLTVT.

This clonotype was counted only a few times. This chain joins TRBV7-9 and TRBJ2-7; D is perhaps TRBD1 (6 bases). Germline lookup yields CDR1 SEHNR and CDR2 FQNEAQ (reference sequence). V lost 4 bases to trimming and J lost 2 bases, with 21 bases between them. The CDR3 has 17 amino acids. The CDR3 spells CASSSRQGSPKTYEQYF. The CDR3 nucleotides are TGTGCCAGCAGCTCCCGTCAGGGGTCCCCTAAGACCTACGAGCAGTACTTC.

The chain joins TRBV29-1 to TRBJ2-5; no definite D call. The V gene's germline CDR1 is SQVTM and CDR2 ANQGSEA. This CDR3 region has 12 residues. V lost 3 bases, J lost 0 bases, and 5 bases lay in between. This CDR3 reads CSVDGYQETQYF. The CDR3 DNA reads as TGCAGCGTTGACGGGTACCAAGAGACCCAGTACTTC. The variable domain in full, with the rest retrieved from reference TRBV29-1 and TRBJ2-5, is SAVISQKPSRDICQRGTSLTIQCQVDSQVTMMFWYRQQPGQSLTLIATANQGSEATYESGFVIDKFPISRPNLTFSTLTVSNMSPEDSSIYLCSVDGYQETQYFGPGTRLLVL.

This clonotype was observed a handful of times. J is TRBJ2-3 and V is TRBV20-1, with D unclear. Trimming left V 3 bases short and J 0 bases short, with 7 bases between. CDR3 length: 13 residues. CDR1 is DFQATT, CDR2 SNEGSKA, per germline (reference sequence). The CDR3 here is CSASWVSTDTQYF. The CDR3 DNA reads as TGCAGTGCTAGCTGGGTTAGCACAGATACGCAGTATTTT.

This sequence joins TRBV5-1 and TRBJ2-7; no clear D gene. Gene TRBJ2-5 matches the end of the DNA better, so the J call may be wrong. The CDR3 has 15 residues. CDR1 is SGHRS and CDR2 is YFSETQ in the germline V gene. Here the CDR3 reads CASSSFSRVQETQYF. The CDR3 DNA reads TGCGCCAGCAGCTCCTTTTCTCGGGTTCAAGAGACCCAGTACTTC.

V gene TRBV7-3 combines with J gene TRBJ2-3; 8 nucleotides agree with TRBD2. CDR1 is SGHTA, CDR2 FQGTGA, per germline. The CDR3 is 16 amino acids. Germline trimming cut 6 bases from V and 1 base from J; bases unmatched to any gene: 9. The CDR3 nucleotides read TGTGCCAGCAGTGACCGCCCGACTAGCGGCACAGATACGCAGTATTTT. It specifies CASSDRPTSGTDTQYF.

V usage is TRBV5-1 and J usage is TRBJ2-5, with TRBD2 matching 11 bases. The CDR3 has 15 amino acids. Trimming at V came to 4 bases and at J to 11 bases, leaving 13 bases not matched to a gene. Germline V CDR1 and CDR2: SGHRS, YFSETQ. This chain's CDR3 is CASSKLAGGNNEQYF. CDR3 DNA sequence: TGCGCCAGCAGCAAGCTAGCGGGAGGTAACAATGAGCAGTACTTC.

The V call is TRBV4-1, the J call TRBJ1-5; D not certain. V lost 0 bases, J lost 1 base, and 13 bases lay in between. The CDR3 extends over 17 amino acids. Germline CDR1 and CDR2: MGHRA and YSYEKL. The CDR3 DNA is TGCGCCAGCAGCCAAGAGAGGTACAGCCCGAGCAATCAGCCCCAGCATTTT. Residues: CASSQERYSPSNQPQHF.